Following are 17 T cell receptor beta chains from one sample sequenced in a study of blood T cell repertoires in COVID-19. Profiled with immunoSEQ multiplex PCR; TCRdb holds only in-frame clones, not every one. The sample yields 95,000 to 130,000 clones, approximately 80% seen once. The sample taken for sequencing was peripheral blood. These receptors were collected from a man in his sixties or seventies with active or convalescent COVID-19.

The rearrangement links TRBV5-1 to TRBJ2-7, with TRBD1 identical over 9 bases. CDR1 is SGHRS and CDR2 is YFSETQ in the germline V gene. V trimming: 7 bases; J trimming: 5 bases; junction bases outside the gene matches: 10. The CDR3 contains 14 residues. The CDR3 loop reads CASSGTGTSHEQYF. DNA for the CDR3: TGCGCCAGCTCCGGGACAGGGACATCCCACGAGCAGTACTTC.

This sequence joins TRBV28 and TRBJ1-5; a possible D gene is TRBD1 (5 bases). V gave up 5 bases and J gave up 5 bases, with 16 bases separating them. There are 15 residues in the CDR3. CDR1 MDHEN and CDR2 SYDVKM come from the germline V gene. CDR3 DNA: TGTGCCAGCAGTCCTGGGGGGTTTAGGGATCAGCCCCAGCATTTT. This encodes CASSPGGFRDQPQHF.

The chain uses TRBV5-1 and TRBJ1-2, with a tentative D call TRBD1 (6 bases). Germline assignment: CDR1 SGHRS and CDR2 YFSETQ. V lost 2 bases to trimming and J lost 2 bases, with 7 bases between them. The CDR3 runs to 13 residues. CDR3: CASSFQGNYGYTF. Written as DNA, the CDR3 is TGCGCCAGCAGCTTTCAGGGGAACTATGGCTACACCTTC.

The CDR3 DNA reads TGTGCCAGCAGCTTTGGGACTAGACTTTCCGGGGCCAACGTCCTGACTTTC. As protein: CASSFGTRLSGANVLTF. V usage is TRBV7-9 and J usage is TRBJ2-6; 8 nucleotides agree with TRBD2. With 3 bases clipped from V and 4 bases from J, the junction kept 8 bases outside the gene matches. CDR1 SEHNR and CDR2 FQNEAQ come from the germline V gene (reference sequence). CDR3 size: 17 residues.

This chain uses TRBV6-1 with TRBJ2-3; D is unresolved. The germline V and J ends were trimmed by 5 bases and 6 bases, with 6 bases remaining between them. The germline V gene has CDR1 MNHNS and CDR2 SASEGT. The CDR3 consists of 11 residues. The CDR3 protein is CASSSGDTQYF. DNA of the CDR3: TGTGCCAGCAGTTCCGGGGATACGCAGTATTTT.

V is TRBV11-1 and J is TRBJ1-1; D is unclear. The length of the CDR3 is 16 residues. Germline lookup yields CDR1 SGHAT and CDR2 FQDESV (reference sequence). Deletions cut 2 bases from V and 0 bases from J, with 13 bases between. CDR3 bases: TGTGCCAGCAGCTTATTGGCCGCGGAAATGAACACTGAAGCTTTCTTT. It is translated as CASSLLAAEMNTEAFF.

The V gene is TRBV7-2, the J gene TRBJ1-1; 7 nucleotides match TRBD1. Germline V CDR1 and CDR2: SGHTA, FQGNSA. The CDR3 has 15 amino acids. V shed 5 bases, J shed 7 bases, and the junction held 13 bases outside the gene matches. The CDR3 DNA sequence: TGTGCCAGCAGCCCCGACAGGGTGGGTACCGGTGAAGCTTTCTTT. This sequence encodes CASSPDRVGTGEAFF.

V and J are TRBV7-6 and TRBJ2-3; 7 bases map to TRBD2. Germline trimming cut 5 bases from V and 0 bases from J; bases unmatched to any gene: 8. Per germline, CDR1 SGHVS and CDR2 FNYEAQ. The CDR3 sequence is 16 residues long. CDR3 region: CASSLNPGLSTDTQYF. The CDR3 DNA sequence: TGTGCCAGCAGCCTCAACCCGGGACTAAGCACAGATACGCAGTATTTT.

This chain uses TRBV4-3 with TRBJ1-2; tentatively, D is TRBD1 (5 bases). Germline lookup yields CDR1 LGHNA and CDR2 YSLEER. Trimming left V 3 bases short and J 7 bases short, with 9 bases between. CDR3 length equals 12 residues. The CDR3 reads CASSHQGSGYTF. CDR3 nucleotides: TGCGCCAGCAGCCACCAGGGATCTGGCTACACCTTC.

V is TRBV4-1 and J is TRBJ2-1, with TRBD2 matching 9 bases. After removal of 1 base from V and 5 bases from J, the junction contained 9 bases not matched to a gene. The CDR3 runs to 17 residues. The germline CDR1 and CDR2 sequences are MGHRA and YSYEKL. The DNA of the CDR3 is TGCGCCAGCAGCCAAGGGGCCCTTGCGGGAGGGCACAATGAGCAGTTCTTC. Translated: CASSQGALAGGHNEQFF.

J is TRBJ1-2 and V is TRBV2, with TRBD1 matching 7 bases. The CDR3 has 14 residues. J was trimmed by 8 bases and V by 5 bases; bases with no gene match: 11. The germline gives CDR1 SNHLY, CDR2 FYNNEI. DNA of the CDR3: TGTGCCAGCAGTCGGGACAGTACTCTGGGGGGCTACACCTTC. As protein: CASSRDSTLGGYTF.

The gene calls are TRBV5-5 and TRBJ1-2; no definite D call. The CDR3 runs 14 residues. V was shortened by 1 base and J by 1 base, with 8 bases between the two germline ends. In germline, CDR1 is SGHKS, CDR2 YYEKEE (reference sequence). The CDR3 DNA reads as TGTGCCAGCAGCTTGACTTTTGTTAACTATGGCTACACCTTC. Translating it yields CASSLTFVNYGYTF.

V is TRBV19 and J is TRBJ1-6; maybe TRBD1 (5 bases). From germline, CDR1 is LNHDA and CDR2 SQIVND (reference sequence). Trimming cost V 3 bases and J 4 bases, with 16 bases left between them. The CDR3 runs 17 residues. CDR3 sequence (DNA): TGTGCCAGTAGTATTTCTTTTTGGGGGACTTATAATTCACCCCTCCACTTT. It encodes CASSISFWGTYNSPLHF.

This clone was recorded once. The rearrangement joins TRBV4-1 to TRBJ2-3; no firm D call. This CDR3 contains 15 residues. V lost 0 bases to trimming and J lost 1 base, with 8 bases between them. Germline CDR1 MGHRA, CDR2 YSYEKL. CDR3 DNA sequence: TGCGCCAGCAGCCAAGAGAGTTTCCGCACAGATACGCAGTATTTT. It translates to CASSQESFRTDTQYF.

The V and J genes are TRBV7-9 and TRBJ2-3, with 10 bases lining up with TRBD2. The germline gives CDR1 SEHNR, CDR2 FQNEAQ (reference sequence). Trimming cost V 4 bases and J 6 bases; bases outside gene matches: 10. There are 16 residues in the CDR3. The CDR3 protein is CASSSSQRGGQDTQYF. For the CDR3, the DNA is TGTGCCAGCAGCTCGTCCCAGCGGGGGGGCCAGGATACGCAGTATTTT.

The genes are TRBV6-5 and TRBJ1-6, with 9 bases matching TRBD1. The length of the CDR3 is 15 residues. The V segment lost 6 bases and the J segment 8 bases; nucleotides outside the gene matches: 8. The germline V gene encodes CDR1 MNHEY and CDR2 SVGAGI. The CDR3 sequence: CASRAWDRDDSPLHF. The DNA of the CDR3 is TGTGCCAGCAGGGCTTGGGACAGGGACGATTCACCCCTCCACTTT.

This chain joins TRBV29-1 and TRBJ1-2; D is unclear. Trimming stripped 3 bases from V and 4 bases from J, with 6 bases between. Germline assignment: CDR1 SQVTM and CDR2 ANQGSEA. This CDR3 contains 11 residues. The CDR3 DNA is TGCAGCGTTGAGTGGGCCTATGGCTACACCTTC. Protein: CSVEWAYGYTF.